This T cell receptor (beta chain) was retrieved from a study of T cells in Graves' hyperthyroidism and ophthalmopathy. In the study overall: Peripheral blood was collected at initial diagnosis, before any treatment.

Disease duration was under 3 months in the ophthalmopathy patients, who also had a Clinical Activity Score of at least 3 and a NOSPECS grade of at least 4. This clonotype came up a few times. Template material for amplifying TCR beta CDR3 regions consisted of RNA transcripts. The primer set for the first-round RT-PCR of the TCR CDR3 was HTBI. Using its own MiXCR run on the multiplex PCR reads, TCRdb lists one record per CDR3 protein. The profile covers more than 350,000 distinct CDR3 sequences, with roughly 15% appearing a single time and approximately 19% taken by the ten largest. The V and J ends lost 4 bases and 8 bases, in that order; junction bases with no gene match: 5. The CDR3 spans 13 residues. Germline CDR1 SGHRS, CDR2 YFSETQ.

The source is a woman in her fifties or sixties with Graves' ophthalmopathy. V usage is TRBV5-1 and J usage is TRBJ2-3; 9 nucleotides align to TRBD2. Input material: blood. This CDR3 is CASSRTSAGTQYF. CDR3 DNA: TGCGCCAGCAGCCGGACTAGCGCCGGTACGCAGTATTTT.